This T cell receptor (beta chain) is drawn from a study of PD-1 blockade in classical Hodgkin lymphoma. The CDR3 has 18 residues. In germline, CDR1 is SQVTM, CDR2 ANQGSEA. V lost 1 base and J 1 base, leaving 21 bases between the germline ends. There was relapse after autologous stem cell transplantation in every patient, and there was variation in brentuximab vedotin exposure. Sequencing used immunoSEQ multiplex PCR; TCRdb keeps in-frame clones, though not all of them. This table holds over 50,000 clones, roughly 80% found once. This receptor was taken from a human donor with classical Hodgkin lymphoma. The sample was peripheral blood mononuclear cells (PBMCs), taken at baseline. The chain couples TRBV29-1 to TRBJ2-3; D gene unclear. CDR3 sequence (DNA): TGCAGCGTTGAAGGCTTCGGGCTTCGCGGCCGGGGCACAGATACGCAGTATTTT. Amino acids: CSVEGFGLRGRGTDTQYF.